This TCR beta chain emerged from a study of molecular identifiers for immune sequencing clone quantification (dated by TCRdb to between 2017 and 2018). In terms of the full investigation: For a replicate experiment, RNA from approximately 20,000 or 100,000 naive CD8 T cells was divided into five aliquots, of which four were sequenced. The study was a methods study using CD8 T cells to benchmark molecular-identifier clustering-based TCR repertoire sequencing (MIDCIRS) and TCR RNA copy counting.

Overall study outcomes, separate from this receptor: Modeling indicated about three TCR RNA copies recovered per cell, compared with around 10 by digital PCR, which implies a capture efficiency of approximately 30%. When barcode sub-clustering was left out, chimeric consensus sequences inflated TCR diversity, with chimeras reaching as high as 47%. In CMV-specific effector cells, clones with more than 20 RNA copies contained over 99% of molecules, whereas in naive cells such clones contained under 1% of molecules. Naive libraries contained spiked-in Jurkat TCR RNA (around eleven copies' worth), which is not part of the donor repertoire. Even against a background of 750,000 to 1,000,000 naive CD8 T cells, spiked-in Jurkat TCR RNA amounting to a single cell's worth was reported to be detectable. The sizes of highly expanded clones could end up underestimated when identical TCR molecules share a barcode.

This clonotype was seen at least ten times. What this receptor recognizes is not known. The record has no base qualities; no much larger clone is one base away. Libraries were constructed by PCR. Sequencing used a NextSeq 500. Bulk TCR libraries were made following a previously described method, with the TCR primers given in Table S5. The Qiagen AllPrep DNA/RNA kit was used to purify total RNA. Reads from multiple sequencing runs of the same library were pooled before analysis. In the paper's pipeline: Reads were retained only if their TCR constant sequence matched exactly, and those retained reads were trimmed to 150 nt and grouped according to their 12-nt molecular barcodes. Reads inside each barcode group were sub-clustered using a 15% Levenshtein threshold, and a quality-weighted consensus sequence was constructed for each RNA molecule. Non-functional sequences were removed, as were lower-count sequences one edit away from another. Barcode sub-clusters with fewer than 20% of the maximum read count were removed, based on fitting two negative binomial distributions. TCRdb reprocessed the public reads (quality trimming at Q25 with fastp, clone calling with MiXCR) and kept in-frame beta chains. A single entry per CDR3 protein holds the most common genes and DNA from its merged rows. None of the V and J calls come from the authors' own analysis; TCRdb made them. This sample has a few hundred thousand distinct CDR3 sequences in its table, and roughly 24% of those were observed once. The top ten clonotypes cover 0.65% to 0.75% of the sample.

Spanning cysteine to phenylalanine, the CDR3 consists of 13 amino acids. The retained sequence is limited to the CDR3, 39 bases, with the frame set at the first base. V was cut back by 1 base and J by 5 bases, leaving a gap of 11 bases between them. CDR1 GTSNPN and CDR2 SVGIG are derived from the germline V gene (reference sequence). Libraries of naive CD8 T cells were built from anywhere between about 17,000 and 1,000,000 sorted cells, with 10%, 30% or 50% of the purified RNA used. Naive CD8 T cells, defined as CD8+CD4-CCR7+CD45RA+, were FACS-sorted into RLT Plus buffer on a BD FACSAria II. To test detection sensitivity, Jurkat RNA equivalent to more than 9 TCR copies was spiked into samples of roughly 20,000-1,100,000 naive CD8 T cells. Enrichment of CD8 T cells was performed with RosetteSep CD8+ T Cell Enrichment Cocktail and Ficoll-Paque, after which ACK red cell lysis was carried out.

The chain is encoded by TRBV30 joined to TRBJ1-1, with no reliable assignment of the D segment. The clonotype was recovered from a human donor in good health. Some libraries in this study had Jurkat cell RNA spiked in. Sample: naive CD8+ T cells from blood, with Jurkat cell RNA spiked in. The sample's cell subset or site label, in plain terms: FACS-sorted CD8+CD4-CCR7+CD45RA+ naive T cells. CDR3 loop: CAWSDPGWTEAFF. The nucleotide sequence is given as TGTGCCTGGAGTGATCCGGGGTGGACTGAAGCTTTCTTT.